This TCR beta chain was captured by sequencing in a study of shared clonotypes between healthy human individuals. In the study overall: The plates for each donor numbered three CD4 naive, three CD4 memory, two CD8 naive and one CD8 memory.

Clones were sequenced by immunoSEQ multiplex PCR, and TCRdb holds only the in-frame ones, with some missing. The repertoire holds about a million clones, with about 72% as singletons. V lost 3 bases and J lost 7; bases outside the gene matches: 15. Germline CDR1 reads MNHNS; CDR2 reads SASEGT. The CDR3 totals 18 residues. Every contributor of samples was a Caucasian grown-up residing in Nashville, Tennessee. CD4+ cell separation produced CD45RA+ naive and CD45RA-negative memory subsets. The receptor comes from a man younger than 35 in good health. Some clones in this sample may be carry-over from other donors' samples. The chain is built from TRBV6-1 and TRBJ2-3; 11 bases line up with TRBD2. Material: memory CD4+ T cells from PBMCs. The subset denotes: CD45RA-negative fraction. Here the CDR3 reads CASSEELIAGGFGYTQYF. CDR3 DNA: TGTGCCAGCAGTGAGGAGCTTATAGCGGGAGGGTTCGGATATACGCAGTATTTT.